The T cell receptor beta chain described here comes from a study of shared clonotypes between healthy human individuals. Study observations and caveats: Sequencing depth was expected to affect clonotype sharing among donors. Researchers found naive subsets generally carried larger estimated richness than memory subsets.

This clone occurred once. Its antigen is still unknown. The J segment lost 0 bases and the V segment lost 4 bases, leaving 5 bases of the junction unmatched. Per the germline V gene, CDR1 is SGHRS and CDR2 is YFSETQ. The CDR3 totals 16 residues. Repertoires were generated with immunoSEQ multiplex PCR, while TCRdb's copy carries only in-frame clones and drops some. The profile shows fewer than 1.8 million clones, 98% to 99% of them singletons. This receptor was taken from a man aged 25 to 40 in good health. The specimen sequenced was naive CD4+ T cells sorted from blood. Subset noted: CD45RA+ positively selected. This chain uses TRBV5-1 with TRBJ2-1; 9 bases map to TRBD2. The CDR3 reads CASSRFSGSSYNEQFF. In DNA, the CDR3 is TGCGCCAGCAGCCGATTTAGCGGGAGCTCCTACAATGAGCAGTTCTTC.